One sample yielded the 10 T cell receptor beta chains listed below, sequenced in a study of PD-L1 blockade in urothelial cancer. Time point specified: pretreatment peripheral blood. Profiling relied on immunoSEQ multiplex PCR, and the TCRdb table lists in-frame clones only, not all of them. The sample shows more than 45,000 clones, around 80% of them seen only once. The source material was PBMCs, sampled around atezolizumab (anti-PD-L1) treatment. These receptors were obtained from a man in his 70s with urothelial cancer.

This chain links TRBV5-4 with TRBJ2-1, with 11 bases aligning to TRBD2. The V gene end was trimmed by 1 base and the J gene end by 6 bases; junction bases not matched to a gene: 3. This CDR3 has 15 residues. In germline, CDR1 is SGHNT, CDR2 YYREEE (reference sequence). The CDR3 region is CASSLQLAGVNEQFF. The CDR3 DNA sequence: TGTGCCAGCAGCTTGCAACTAGCGGGAGTCAATGAGCAGTTCTTC.

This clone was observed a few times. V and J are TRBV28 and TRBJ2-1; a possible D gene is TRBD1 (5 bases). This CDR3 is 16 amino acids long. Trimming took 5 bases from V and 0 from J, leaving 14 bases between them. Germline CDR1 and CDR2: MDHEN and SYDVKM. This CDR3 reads CASSEQAFFSYNEQFF. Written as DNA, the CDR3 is TGTGCCAGCAGTGAACAGGCCTTCTTCTCCTACAATGAGCAGTTCTTC.

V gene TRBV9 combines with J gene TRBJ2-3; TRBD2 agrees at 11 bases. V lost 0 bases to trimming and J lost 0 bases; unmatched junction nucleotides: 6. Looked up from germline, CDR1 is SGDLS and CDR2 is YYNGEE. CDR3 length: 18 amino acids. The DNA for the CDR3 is TGTGCCAGCAGCGTAGCCGATTTAGCGGGAGGGAGCACAGATACGCAGTATTTT. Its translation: CASSVADLAGGSTDTQYF.

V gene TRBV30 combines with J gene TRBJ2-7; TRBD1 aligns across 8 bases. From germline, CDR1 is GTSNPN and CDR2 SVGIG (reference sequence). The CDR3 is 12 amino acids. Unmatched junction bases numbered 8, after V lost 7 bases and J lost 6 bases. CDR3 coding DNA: TGTGCCTACCGGACAGGGAAGGGCGAGCAGTACTTC. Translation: CAYRTGKGEQYF. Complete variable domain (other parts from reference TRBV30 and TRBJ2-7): SQTIHQWPATLVQPVGSPLSLECTVEGTSNPNLYWYRQAAGRGLQLLFYSVGIGQISSEVPQNLSASRPQDRQFILSSKKLLLSDSGFYLCAYRTGKGEQYFGPGTRLTVT.

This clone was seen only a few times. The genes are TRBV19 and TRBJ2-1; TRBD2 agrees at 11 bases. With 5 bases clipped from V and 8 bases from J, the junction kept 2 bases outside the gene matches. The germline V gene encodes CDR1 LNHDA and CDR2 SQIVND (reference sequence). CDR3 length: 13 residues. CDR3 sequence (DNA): TGTGCCAGTAGTCTAGCGGGAGGCGATGAGCAGTTCTTC. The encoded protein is CASSLAGGDEQFF.

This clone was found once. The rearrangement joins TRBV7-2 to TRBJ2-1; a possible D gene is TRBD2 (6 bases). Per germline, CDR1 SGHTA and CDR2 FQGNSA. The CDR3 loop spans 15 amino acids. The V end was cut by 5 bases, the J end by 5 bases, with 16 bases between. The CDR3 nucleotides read TGTGCCAGCAGCCCAGCTAGCGAGATGAACAATGAGCAGTTCTTC. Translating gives CASSPASEMNNEQFF.

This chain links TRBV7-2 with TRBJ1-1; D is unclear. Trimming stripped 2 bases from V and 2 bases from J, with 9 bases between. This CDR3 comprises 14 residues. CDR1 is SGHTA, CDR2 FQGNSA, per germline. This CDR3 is CASSLSHGNTEAFF. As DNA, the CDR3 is TGTGCCAGCAGCTTATCGCACGGTAACACTGAAGCTTTCTTT.

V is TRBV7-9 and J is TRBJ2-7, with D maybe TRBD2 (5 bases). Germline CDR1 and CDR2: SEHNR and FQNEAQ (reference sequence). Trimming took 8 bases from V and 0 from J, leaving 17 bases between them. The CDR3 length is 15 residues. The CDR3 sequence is CASSGPSTSSYEQYF. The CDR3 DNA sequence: TGTGCCAGCTCTGGACCCTCTACTAGCTCCTACGAGCAGTACTTC.

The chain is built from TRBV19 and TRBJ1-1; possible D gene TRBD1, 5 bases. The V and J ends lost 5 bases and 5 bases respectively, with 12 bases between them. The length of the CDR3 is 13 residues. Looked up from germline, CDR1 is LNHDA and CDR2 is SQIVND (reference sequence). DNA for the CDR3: TGTGCCAGTAGTGACACAGGACGGACTGAAGCTTTCTTT. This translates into CASSDTGRTEAFF.

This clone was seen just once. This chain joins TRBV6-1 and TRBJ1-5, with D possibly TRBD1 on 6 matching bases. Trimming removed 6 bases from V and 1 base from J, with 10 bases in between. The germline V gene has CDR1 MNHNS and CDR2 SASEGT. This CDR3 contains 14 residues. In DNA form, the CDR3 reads TGTGCCAGCAGGGGGGACAAGAGCAATCAGCCCCAGCATTTT. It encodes CASRGDKSNQPQHF.